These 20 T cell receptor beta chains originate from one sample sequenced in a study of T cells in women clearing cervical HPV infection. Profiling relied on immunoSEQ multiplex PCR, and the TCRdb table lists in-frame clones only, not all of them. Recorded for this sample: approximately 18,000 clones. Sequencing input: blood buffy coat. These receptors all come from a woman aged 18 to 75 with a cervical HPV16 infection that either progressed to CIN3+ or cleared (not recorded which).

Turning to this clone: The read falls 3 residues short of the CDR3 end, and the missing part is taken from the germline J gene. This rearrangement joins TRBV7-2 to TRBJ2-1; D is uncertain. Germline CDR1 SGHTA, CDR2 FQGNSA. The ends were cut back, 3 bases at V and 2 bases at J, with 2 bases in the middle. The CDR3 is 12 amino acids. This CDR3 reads CASSFTYNEQFF. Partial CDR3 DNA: TGTGCCAGCAGCTTTACCTACAATGAG.

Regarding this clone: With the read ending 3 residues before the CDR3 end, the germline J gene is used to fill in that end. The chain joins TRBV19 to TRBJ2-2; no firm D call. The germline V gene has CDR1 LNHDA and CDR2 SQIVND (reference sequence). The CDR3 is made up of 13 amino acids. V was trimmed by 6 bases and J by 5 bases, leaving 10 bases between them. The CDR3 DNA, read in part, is TGTGCCAGTAGAAAACCAGTGACCGGGGAG. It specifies CASRKPVTGE. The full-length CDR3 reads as CASRKPVTGELFF. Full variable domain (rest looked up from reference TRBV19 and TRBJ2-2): DGGITQSPKYLFRKEGQNVTLSCEQNLNHDAMYWYRQDPGQGLRLIYYSQIVNDFQKGDIAEGYSVSREKKESFPLTVTSAQKNPTAFYLCASRKPVTGELFFGEGSRLTVL.

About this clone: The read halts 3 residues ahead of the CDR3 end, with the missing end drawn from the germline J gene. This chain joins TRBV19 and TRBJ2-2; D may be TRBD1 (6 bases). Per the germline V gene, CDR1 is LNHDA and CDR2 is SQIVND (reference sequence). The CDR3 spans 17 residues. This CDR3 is CASRPDSFSSYNSPLFF. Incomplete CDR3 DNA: TGTGCCAGTAGGCCGGACAGCTTTAGCTCCTATAATTCACCG.

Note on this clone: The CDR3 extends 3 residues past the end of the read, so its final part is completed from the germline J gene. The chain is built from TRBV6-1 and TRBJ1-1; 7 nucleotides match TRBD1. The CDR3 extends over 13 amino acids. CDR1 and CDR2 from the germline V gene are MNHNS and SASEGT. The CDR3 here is CASSEFDRVEAFF. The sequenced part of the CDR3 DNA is TGTGCCAGCAGTGAGTTCGACAGGGTGGAA.

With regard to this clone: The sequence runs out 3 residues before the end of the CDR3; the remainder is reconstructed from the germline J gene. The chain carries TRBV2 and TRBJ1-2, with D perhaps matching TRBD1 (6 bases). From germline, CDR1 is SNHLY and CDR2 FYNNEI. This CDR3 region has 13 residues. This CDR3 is CATQGPFYNDYTF. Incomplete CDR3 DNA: TGTGCCACTCAGGGGCCGTTCTACAATGAC.

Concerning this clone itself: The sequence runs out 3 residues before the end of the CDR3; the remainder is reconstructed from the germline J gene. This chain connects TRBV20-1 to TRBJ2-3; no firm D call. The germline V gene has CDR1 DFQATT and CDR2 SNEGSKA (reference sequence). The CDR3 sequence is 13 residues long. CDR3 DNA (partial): TGCAGTGCTAGGAGTAGAAACCAAGAGACG. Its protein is CSARSRNQET. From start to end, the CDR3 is CSARSRNQETQYF.

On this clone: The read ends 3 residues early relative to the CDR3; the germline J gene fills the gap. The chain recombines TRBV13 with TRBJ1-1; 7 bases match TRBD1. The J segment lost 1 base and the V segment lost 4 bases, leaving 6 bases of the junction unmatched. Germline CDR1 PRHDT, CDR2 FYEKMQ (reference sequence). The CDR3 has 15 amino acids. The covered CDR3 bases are TGTGCCAGCAGCTCGATAGACAGGGCGAACACTGAA. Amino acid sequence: CASSSIDRANTE. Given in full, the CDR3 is CASSSIDRANTEAFF.

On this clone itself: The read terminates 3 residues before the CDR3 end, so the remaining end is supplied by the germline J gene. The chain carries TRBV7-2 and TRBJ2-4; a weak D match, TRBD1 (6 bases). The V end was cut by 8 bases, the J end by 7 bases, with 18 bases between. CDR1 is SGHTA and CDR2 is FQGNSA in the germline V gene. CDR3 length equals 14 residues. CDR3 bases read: TGTGCCAGCTGCGTGGGGGACATTTTGAACATT. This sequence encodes CASCVGDILNI. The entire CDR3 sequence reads CASCVGDILNIQYF.

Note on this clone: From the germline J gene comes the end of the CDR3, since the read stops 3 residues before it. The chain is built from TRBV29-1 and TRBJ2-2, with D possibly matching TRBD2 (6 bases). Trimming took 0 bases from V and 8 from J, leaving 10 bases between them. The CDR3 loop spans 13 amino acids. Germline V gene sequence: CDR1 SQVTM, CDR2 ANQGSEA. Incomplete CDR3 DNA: TGCAGCGTTGAAGATTGGCGGGGAGGGGAG. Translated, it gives CSVEDWRGGE. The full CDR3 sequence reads CSVEDWRGGELFF.

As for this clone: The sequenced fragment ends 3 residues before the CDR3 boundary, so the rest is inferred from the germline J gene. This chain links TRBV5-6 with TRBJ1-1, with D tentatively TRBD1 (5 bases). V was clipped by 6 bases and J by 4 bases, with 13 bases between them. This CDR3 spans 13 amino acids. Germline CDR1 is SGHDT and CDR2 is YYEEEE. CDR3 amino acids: CASTLAGGTEAFF. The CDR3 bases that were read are TGTGCCAGCACCCTGGCGGGGGGCACTGAA.

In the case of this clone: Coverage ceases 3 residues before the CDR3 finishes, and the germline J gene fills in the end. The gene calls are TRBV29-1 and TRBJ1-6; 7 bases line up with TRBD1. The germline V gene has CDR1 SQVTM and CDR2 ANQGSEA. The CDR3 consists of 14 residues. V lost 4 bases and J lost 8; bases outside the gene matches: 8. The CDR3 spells CSVVRQGPDSPLHF. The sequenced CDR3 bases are TGCAGCGTTGTACGACAGGGCCCGGATTCACCC.

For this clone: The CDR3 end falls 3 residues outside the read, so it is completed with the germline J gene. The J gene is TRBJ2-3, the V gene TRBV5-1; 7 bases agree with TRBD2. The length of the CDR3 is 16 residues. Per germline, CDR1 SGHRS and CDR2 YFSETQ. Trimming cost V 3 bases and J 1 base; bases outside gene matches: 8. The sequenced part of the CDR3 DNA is TGCGCCAGCAGCTATGACGGGAGCGGGGGCACAGATACG. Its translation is CASSYDGSGGTDT. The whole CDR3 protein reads CASSYDGSGGTDTQYF. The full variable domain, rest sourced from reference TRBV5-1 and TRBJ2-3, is KAGVTQTPRYLIKTRGQQVTLSCSPISGHRSVSWYQQTPGQGLQFLFEYFSETQRNKGNFPGRFSGRQFSNSRSEMNVSTLELGDSALYLCASSYDGSGGTDTQYFGPGTRLTVL.

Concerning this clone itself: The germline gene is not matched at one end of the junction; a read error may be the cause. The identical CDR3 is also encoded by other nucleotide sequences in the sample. CDR3 DNA (partial): TGTGCCAGCAGCCAAGGGGTGGGGGACACCCCCTCTGGAAACACA. Translated: CASSQGVGDTPSGNT. The entire CDR3 protein is CASSQGVGDTPSGNTIYF. This chain joins TRBV4-2 and TRBJ1-3; TRBD1 is a possible D gene (6 bases). The read finishes 3 residues shy of the CDR3 end, and the germline J gene is used to complete it. Germline CDR1 is LGHNA and CDR2 is YNFKEQ. CDR3 length equals 18 residues.

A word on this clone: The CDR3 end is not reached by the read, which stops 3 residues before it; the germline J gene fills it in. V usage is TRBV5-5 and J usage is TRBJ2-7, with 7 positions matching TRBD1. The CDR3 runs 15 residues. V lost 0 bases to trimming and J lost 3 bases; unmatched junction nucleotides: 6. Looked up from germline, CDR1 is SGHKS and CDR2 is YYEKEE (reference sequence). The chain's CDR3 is CASSLGLRDSYEQYF. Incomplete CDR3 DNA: TGTGCCAGCAGCTTGGGTCTCCGGGACAGCTACGAG.

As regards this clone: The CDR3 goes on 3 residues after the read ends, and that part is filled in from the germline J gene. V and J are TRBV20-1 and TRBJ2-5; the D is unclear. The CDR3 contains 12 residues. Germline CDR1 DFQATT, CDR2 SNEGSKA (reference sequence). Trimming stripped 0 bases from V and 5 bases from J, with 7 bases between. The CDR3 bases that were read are TGCAGTGCTAGAGAACCCGGGGAGACC. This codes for CSAREPGET. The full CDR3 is CSAREPGETQYF.

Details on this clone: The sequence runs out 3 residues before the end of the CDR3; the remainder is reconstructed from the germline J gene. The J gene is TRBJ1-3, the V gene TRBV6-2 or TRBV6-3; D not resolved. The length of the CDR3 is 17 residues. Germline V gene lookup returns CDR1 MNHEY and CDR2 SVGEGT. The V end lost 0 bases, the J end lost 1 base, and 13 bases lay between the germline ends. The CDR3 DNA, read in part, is TGTGCCAGCAGTTACTCCACGGCCGGACTGTCTGGAAACACC. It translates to CASSYSTAGLSGNT. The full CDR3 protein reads CASSYSTAGLSGNTIYF.

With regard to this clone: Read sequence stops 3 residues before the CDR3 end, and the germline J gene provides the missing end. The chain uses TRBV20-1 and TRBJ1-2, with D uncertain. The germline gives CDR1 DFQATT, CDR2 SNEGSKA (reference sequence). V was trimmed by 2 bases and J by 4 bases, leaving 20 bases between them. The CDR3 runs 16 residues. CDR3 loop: CSARRLLGLSLYGYTF. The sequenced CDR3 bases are TGCAGTGCTAGACGGCTTTTGGGTCTTAGCCTCTATGGC.

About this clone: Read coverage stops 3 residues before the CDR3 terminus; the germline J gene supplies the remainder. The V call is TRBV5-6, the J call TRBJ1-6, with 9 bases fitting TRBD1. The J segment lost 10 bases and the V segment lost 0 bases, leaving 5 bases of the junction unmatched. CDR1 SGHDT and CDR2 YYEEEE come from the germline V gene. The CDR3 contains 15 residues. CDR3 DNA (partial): TGTGCCAGCAGCTTGGGACAGGGGGTTCGATCACCC. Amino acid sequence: CASSLGQGVRSP. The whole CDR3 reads CASSLGQGVRSPLHF.

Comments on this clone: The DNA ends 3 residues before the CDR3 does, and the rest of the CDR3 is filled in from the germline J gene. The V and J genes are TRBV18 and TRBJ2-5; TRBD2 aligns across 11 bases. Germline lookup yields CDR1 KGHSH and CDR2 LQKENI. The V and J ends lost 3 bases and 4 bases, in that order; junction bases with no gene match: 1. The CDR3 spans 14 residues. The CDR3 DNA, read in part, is TGTGCCAGCTCACCGGGGACTAGCGGAGAGACC. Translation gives CASSPGTSGET. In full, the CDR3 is CASSPGTSGETQYF.

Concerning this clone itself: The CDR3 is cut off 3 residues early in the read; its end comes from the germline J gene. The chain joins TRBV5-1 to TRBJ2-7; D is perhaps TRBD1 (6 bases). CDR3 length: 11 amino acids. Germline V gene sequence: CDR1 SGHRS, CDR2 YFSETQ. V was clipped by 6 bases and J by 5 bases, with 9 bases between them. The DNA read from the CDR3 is TGCGCCAGCACCGGACAGAACGAG. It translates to CASTGQNE. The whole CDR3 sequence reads CASTGQNEQYF.